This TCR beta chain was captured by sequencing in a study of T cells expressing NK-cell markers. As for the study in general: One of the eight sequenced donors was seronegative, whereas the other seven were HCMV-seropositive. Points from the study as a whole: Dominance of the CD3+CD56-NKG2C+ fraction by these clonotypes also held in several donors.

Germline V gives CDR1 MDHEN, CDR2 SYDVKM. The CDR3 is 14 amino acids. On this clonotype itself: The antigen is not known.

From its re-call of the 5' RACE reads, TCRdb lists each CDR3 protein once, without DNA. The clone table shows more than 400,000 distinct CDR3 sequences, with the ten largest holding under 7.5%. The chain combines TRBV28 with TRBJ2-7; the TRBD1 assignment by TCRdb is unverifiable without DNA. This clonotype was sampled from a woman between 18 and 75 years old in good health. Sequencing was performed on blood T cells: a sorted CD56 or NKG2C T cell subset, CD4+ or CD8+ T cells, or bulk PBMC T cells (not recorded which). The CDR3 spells CASTPAHLNYEQYF.